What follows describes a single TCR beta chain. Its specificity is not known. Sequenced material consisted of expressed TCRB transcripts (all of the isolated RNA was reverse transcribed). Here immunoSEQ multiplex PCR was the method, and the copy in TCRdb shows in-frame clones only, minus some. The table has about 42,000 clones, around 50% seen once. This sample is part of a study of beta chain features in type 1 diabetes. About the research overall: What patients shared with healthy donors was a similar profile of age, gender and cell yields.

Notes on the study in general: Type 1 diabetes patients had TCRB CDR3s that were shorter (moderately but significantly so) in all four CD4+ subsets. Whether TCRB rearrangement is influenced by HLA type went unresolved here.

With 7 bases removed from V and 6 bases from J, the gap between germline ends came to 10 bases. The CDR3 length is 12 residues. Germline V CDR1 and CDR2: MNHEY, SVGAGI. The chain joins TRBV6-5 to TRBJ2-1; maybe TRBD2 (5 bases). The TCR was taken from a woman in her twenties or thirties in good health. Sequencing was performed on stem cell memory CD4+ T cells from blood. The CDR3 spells CASTAGRNEQFF. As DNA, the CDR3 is TGTGCCAGCACTGCGGGCCGCAATGAGCAGTTCTTC.